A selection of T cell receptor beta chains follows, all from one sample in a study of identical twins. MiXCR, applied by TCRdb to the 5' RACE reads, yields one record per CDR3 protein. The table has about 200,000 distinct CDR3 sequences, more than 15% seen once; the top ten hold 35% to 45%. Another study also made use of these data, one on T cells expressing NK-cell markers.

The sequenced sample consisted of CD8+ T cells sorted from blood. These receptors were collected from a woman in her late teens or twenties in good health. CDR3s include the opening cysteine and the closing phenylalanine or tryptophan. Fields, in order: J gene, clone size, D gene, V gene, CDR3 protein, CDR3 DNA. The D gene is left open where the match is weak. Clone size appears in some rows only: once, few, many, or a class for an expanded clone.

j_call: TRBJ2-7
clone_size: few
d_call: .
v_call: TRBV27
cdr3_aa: CASSAGGPYEQYF
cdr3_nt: TGTGCCAGCTCGGCCGGGGGGCCCTACGAGCAGTACTTC

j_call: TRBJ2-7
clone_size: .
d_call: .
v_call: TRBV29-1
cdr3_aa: CSVPWMGEQYF
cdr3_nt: TGCAGCGTTCCCTGGATGGGGGAGCAGTACTTC

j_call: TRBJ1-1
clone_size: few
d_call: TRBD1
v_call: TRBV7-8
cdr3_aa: CASSLKQGGRTEAFF
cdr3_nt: TGTGCCAGCAGCTTAAAACAGGGGGGGCGTACTGAAGCTTTCTTT

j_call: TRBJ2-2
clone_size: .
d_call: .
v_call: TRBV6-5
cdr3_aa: CASSSSLSTGELFF
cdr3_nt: TGTGCCAGCAGTTCTAGTCTGAGCACCGGGGAGCTGTTTTTT

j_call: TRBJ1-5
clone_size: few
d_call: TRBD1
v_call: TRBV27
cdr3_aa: CASSLDRGIQPQHF
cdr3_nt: TGTGCCAGCAGTTTGGACAGGGGGATTCAGCCCCAGCATTTT

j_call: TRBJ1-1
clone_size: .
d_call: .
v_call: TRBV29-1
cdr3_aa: CSVVGRTEAFF
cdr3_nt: TGCAGCGTTGTCGGGAGGACTGAAGCTTTCTTT

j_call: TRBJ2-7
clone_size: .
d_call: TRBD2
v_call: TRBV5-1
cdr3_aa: CASSLREGPYEQYF
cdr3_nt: TGCGCCAGCAGCTTGCGGGAGGGGCCCTACGAGCAGTACTTC

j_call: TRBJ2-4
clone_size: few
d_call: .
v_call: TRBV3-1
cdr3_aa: CASSQGKGRSNIQYF
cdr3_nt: TGTGCCAGCAGCCAAGGCAAGGGGAGAAGTAACATTCAGTACTTC

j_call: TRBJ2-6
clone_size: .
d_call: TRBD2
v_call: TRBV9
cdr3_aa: CASSVAGGPGANVLTF
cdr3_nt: TGTGCCAGCAGCGTAGCGGGGGGGCCTGGGGCCAACGTCCTGACTTTC

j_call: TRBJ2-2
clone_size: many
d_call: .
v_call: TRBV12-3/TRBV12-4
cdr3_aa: CASSLTGGELFF
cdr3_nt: TGTGCCAGCAGTTTAACCGGGGGGGAGCTGTTTTTT

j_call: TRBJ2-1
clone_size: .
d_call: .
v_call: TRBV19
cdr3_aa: CASSLGAVYNEQFF
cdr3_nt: TGTGCCAGTAGTTTAGGAGCAGTCTACAATGAGCAGTTCTTC

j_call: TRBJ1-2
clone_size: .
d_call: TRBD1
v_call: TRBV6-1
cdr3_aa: CASSEGPRTGNGYTF
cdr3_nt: TGTGCCAGCAGTGAAGGCCCGAGGACAGGGAATGGCTACACCTTC

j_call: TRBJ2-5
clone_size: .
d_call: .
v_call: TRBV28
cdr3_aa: CASSISRGASGKETQYF
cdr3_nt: TGTGCCAGCAGTATATCCCGGGGGGCTAGCGGAAAAGAGACCCAGTACTTC

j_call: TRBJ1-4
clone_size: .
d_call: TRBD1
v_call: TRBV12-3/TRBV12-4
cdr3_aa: CASRETGRRDEKLFF
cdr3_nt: TGTGCCAGCAGGGAGACAGGGAGGAGGGATGAAAAACTGTTTTTT

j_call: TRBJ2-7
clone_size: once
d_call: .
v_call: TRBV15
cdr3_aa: CATSRDQGKAYEQYF
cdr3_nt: TGTGCCACCAGCAGAGATCAGGGGAAGGCTTACGAGCAGTACTTC

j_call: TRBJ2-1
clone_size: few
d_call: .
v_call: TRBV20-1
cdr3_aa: CSAPHLAGSNEQFF
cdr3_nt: TGCAGTGCCCCTCACTTGGCCGGGAGCAATGAGCAGTTCTTC

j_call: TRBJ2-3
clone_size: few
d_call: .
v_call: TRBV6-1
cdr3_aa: CASSVTSGSADTQYF
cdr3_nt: TGTGCCAGCAGTGTGACCTCCGGGAGCGCAGATACGCAGTATTTT

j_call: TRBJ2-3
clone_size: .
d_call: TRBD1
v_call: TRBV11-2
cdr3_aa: CASSLRGGTGTTDTQYF
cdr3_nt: TGTGCCAGCAGCTTAAGGGGAGGGACAGGGACCACAGATACGCAGTATTTT

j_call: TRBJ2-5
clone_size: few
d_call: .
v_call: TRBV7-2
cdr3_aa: CASSLAGGDAQETQYF
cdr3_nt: TGTGCCAGCAGCTTAGCTGGCGGGGACGCGCAAGAGACCCAGTACTTC

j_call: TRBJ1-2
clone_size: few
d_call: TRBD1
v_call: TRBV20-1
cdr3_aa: CSAETPGQRNYGYTF
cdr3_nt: TGCAGTGCGGAAACTCCGGGACAGAGGAACTATGGCTACACCTTC

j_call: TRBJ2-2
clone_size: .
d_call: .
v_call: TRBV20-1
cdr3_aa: CSARDAGSGTGELFF
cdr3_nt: TGCAGTGCTAGAGATGCAGGTAGTGGGACCGGGGAGCTGTTTTTT

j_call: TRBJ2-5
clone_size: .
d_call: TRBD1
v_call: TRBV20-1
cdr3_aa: CSARGSGTGGRVRETQYF
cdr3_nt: TGCAGTGCTAGAGGTTCCGGGACAGGGGGCAGGGTGCGAGAGACCCAGTACTTC

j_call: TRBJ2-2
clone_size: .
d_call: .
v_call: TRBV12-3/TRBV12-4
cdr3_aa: CASNRDGGELFF
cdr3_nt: TGTGCCAGCAATCGTGACGGCGGGGAGCTGTTTTTT

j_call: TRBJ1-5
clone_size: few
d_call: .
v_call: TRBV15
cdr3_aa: CATMSGEGHQPQHF
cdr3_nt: TGTGCCACCATGTCAGGGGAGGGCCATCAGCCCCAGCATTTT

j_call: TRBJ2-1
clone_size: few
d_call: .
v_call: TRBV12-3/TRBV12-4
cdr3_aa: CASSSIPDIYNEQFF
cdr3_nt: TGTGCCAGCAGTTCCATCCCAGACATATACAATGAGCAGTTCTTC

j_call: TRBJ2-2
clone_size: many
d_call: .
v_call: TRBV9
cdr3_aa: CATSPGANTGELFF
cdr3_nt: TGTGCCACATCCCCCGGGGCCAACACCGGGGAGCTGTTTTTT

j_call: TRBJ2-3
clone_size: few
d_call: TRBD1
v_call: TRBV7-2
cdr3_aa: CASSLDTGADTQYF
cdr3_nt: TGTGCCAGCAGCTTAGATACAGGGGCAGATACGCAGTATTTT

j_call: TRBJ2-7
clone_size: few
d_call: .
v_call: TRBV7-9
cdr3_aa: CASTVLAREQYF
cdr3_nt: TGTGCCAGCACCGTACTAGCTCGCGAGCAGTACTTC

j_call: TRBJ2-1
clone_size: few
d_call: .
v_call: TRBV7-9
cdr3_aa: CASSLEGFYNEQFF
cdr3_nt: TGTGCCAGCAGCTTAGAGGGGTTCTACAATGAGCAGTTCTTC

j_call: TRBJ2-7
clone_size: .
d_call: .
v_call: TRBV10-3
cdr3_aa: CAISDGRDYEQYF
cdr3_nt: TGTGCCATCAGTGACGGGCGGGACTACGAGCAGTACTTC

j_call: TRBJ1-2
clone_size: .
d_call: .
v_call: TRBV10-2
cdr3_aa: CASSPMIQDGYTF
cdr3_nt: TGCGCCAGCAGTCCCATGATACAGGATGGCTACACCTTC

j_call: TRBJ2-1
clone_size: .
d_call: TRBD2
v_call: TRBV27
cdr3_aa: CASTGGRSYNEQFF
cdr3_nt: TGTGCCAGCACGGGAGGGAGGTCCTACAATGAGCAGTTCTTC

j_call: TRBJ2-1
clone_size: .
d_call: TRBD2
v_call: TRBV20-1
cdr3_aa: CEASGSYNEQFF
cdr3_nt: TGCGAGGCTAGCGGTAGCTACAATGAGCAGTTCTTC

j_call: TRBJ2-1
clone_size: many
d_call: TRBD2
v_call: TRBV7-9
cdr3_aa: CASTREGRNEQFF
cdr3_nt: TGTGCCAGCACGCGGGAGGGCCGGAATGAGCAGTTCTTC

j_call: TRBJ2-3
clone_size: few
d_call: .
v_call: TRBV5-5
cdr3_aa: CASSFEVRVDTQYF
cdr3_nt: TGTGCCAGCAGCTTTGAGGTTAGGGTAGATACGCAGTATTTT

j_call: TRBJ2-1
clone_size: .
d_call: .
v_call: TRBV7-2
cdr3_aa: CASSLDGRKDEQFF
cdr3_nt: TGTGCCAGCAGCTTAGACGGTCGAAAGGATGAGCAGTTCTTC

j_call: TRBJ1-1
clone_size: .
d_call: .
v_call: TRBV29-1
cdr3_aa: CSFPVGTEAFF
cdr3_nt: TGCAGCTTTCCGGTCGGCACTGAAGCTTTCTTT

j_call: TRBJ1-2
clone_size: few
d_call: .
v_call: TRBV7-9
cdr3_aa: CASTQQGHGYTF
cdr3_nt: TGTGCCAGCACCCAGCAGGGCCATGGCTACACCTTC

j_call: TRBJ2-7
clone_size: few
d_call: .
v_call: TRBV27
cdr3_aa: CASNPLGGYEQYF
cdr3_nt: TGTGCCAGCAACCCACTTGGGGGCTACGAGCAGTACTTC

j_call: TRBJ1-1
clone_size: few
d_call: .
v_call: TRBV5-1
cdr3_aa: CASSLVSGIAEAFF
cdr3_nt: TGCGCCAGCAGCTTGGTTTCCGGGATCGCTGAAGCTTTCTTT

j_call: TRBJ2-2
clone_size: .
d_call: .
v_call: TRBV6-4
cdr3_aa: CASSDLRGGELFF
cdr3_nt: TGTGCCAGCAGTGACTTACGTGGCGGGGAGCTGTTTTTT

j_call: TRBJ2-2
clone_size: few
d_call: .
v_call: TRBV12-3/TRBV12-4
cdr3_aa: CANSRDFGGELFF
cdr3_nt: TGTGCCAACTCCCGGGACTTCGGCGGGGAGCTGTTTTTT

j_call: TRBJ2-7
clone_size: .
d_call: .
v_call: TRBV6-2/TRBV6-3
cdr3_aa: CATTDIDAMSF
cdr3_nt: TGTGCCACGACGGACATAGACGCCATGTCCTTC

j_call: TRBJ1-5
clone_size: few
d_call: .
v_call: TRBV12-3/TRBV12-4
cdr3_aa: CASGLGASNQPQHF
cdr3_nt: TGTGCCAGCGGGCTCGGGGCGAGCAATCAGCCCCAGCATTTT

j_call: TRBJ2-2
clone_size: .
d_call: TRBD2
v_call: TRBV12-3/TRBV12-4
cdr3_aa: CASSSGTSGSSNTGELFF
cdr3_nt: TGTGCCAGCAGTTCAGGGACTAGCGGGTCCTCGAACACCGGGGAGCTGTTTTTT

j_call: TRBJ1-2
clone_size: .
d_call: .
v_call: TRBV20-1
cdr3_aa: CSARVFWEDYGYTF
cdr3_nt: TGCAGTGCTAGAGTCTTCTGGGAGGACTATGGCTACACCTTC

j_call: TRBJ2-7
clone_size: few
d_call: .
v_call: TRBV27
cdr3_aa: CASSSKRLSEQYF
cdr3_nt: TGTGCCAGCAGTTCAAAGAGATTGAGCGAGCAGTACTTC

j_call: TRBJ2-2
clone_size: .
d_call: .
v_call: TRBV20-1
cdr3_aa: CSATGRDTGELFF
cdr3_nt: TGCAGTGCTACGGGACGAGACACCGGGGAGCTGTTTTTT

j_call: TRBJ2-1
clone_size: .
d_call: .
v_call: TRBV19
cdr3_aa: CASSIEELSSYNEQFF
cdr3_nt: TGTGCCAGTAGTATAGAGGAGCTCAGCTCCTACAATGAGCAGTTCTTC

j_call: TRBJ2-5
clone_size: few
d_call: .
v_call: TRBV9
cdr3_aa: CASSVLGNQETQYF
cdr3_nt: TGTGCCAGCAGCGTCCTAGGGAACCAAGAGACCCAGTACTTC

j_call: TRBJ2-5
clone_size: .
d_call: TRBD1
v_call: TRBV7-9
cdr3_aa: CASSRMDRGEETQYF
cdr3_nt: TGTGCCAGCAGCCGCATGGACAGGGGGGAAGAGACCCAGTACTTC

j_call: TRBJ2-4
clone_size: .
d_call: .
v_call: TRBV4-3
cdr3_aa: CASSQEPAWGLYF
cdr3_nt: TGCGCCAGCAGCCAAGAGCCGGCGTGGGGACTTTACTTC